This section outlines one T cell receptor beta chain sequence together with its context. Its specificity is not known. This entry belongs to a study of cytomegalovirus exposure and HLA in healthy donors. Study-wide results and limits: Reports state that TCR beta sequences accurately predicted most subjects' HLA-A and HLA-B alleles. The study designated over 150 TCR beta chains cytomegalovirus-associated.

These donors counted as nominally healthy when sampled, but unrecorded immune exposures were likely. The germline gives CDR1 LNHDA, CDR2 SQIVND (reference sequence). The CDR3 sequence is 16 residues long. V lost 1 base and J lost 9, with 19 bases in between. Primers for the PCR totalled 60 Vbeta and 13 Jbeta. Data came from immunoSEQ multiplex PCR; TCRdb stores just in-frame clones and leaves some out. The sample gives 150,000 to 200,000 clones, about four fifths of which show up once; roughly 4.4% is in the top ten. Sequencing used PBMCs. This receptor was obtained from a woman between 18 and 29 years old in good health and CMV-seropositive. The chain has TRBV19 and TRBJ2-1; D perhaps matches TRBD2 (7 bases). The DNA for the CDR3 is TGTGCCAGTAGTATAGTAGGCGGGGGCCCCGCAACTGAGCAGTTCTTC. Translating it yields CASSIVGGGPATEQFF.